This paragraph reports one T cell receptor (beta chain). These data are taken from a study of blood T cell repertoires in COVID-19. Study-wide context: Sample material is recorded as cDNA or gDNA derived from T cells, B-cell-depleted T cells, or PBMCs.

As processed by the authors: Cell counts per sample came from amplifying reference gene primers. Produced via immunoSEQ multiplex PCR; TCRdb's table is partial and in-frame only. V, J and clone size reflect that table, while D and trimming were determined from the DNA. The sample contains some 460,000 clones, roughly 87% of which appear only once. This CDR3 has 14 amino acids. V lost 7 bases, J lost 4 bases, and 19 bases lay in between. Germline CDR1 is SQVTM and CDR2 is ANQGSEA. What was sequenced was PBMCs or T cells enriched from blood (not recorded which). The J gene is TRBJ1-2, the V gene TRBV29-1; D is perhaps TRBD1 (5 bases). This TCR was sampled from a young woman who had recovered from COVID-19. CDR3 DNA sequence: TGCAGCGCCGCTCTTGACGACAGTCTCTATGGCTACACCTTC. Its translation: CSAALDDSLYGYTF.